This TCR beta chain appears in the sequencing data of a study of Ad26.COV2.S vaccination and SARS-CoV-2 variants (dated by TCRdb to about 2021). In the study overall: Vaccine-arm donors were drawn from COV1001, a multicentre, randomized, double-blind, placebo-controlled phase I-IIa trial of Ad26.COV2.S in healthy adults. A total of 32 samples were included in the TCR-sequenced set, comprising roughly 19 Ad26.COV2.S vaccine recipients, 5 placebo recipients and 8 SARS-CoV-2 convalescent individuals. Throughout the experiments and outcome assessment, investigators stayed blinded to trial group allocation. Trial participants were randomized into five groups of five, in which low-dose or high-dose Ad26.COV2.S was given once or twice, or placebo was given on both occasions. Ad26.COV2.S was administered intramuscularly at a dose of 5x10^10 or 1x10^11 viral particles, either as one shot or as two shots given 56 days apart. TCRbeta repertoire sequencing was used to assess the specificity and breadth of SARS-CoV-2-reactive T cell receptors after Ad26.COV2.S vaccination.

The CDR3 measures 16 amino acids from cysteine to phenylalanine. The entry retains the CDR3 DNA only, 48 bases that are in frame from base 1. CDR1 and CDR2 are read off the germline V gene (reference sequence) as MNHNY and SVGAGI. V is cut back by 2 bases and J by 0 bases, with 5 bases in the junction unmatched. In the paper's terms, the treatment or condition label means: roughly 19 received Ad26.COV2.S at low or high dose, single or two shots; 5 received placebo; per-sample allocation not given. For vaccine and placebo recipients, the sequenced repertoires came from samples collected on day 63 after the first injection. In Cohort 1b, about two dozen adults aged 18-55 years were enrolled at a single site in Boston, USA, between 29 July and 7 August 2020. Ad26.COV2.S was a replication-incompetent adenovirus type 26 vector expressing a prefusion-stabilized SARS-CoV-2 spike protein from the original Wuhan strain.

A remark on this clone: This receptor's antigen is unknown. Nothing much larger sits one base from this clone, and base qualities are not available.

TCRbeta CDR3 regions were sequenced with the immunoSEQ Assay. After extraction, genomic DNA underwent amplification by bias-controlled multiplex PCR, followed by high-throughput sequencing. The published analysis was carried out like this. To quantify the absolute abundance of every unique TCRbeta CDR3 region, sequences were collapsed and filtered. T cell fraction was estimated by normalization of TCRbeta template counts to usable DNA, with usable DNA being measured through amplification of reference genes present in all nucleated cells. Repertoire TCRs were annotated as SARS-CoV-2-specific when V gene, CDR3 amino acid sequence and J gene were exactly matched to a known reactive TCR set. MIRA supplied the reference SARS-CoV-2 TCR set, which was filtered for enrichment in COVID-19-positive ImmuneCODE repertoires so that public or cross-reactive TCRs were removed. Using the MIRA antigens, annotated TCRs were further analysed by specific ORF or by position within an ORF. Breadth was defined as annotated unique rearrangements over total unique productive rearrangements; depth was the summed frequency of those rearrangements. Two-sided Wilcoxon rank-sum tests were applied when comparing TCR breadth between groups. The table was pulled from immuneACCESS by TCRdb, which kept in-frame rearrangements only. Such tables lose some clones; where checked, under half of the loss comes from unresolved V genes, and the rest has no known cause. D and trimming come from the DNA, and the V and J calls and clone size come from that table. The sample table contains 440,000 or so clones; only one count was recorded for roughly 90% of them. The ten most abundant clones make up 1.5% to 2% of the sample.

The paper as a whole reports these results and caveats: After vaccination, spike-specific CD8+ and CD4+ T cell responses were reported to show substantial breadth. Spike-specific TCR breadth was higher in Ad26.COV2.S recipients than in placebo recipients (P = 0.0014). The study was not powered to compare responses between vaccine doses or regimens. Comparable non-spike TCR breadth was observed between vaccine and placebo recipients, consistent with only spike being contained in the vaccine. The authors noted that the TCR breadth and depth analyses may have underestimated total T cell responses.

The sample consisted of peripheral blood, taken in a trial of Ad26.COV2.S vaccine versus placebo. In this chain, TRBV6-6 is recombined with TRBJ1-1; TRBD1 lines up with 8 middle nucleotides. The sequence was collected from a person aged 18-60 years who received the Ad26.COV2.S COVID-19 vaccine or a placebo. At the DNA level, the sequence is TGTGCCAGCAGTTACGACAGGGGATTTATGAACACTGAAGCTTTCTTT. Its amino acids are CASSYDRGFMNTEAFF.